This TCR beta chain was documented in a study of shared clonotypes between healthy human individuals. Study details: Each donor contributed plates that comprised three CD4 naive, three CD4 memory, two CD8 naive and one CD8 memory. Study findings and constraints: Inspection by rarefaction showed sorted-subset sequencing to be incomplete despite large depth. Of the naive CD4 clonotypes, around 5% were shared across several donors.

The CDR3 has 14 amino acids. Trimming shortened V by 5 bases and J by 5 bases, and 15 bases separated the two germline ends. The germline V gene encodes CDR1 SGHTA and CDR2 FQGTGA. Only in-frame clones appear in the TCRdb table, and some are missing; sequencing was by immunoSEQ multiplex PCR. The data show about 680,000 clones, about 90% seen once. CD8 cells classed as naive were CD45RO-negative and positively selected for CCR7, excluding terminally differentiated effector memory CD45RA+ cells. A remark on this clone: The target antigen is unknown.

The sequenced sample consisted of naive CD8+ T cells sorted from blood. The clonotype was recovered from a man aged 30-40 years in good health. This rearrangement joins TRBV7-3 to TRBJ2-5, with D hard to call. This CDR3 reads CASSPPVPRETQYF. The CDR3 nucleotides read TGTGCCAGCAGCCCCCCGGTTCCCCGGGAGACCCAGTACTTC.